Sequencing of this TCR beta chain was carried out in a study of blood T cell repertoires in COVID-19. Background on the study: Donors in the United States, Italy and Spain gave samples during acute or convalescent COVID-19. T cells, B-cell-depleted T cells, or PBMCs provided the cDNA or gDNA that served as material.

Under the authors' procedure: Estimates of nucleated cell counts were drawn from the amplification of reference gene primers. Repertoires were generated with immunoSEQ multiplex PCR, while TCRdb's copy carries only in-frame clones and drops some. V and J calls and clone size are given by that table; D and trimming were obtained from the DNA. The sample comprises around 200,000 clones, approximately 80% of which are singletons, and around 7% rests with the top ten. The source of this sequence is a woman aged 35 to 49 with COVID-19, enrolled during active disease. Sequences were obtained from peripheral blood.

CDR3 DNA: TGTGCCAGCAGCGTGACAGGGGGGTCTGGAAACACCATATATTTT. Protein sequence: CASSVTGGSGNTIYF. The V gene is TRBV9, the J gene TRBJ1-3; 9 positions agree with TRBD1. The ends lost 2 bases at V and 1 base at J; junction bases unmatched: 1. The CDR3 spans 15 residues. Germline V gene sequence: CDR1 SGDLS, CDR2 YYNGEE. Complete variable domain (other parts from reference TRBV9 and TRBJ1-3): DSGVTQTPKHLITATGQRVTLRCSPRSGDLSVYWYQQSLDQGLQFLIQYYNGEERAKGNILERFSAQQFPDLHSELNLSSLELGDSALYFCASSVTGGSGNTIYFGEGSWLTVV.